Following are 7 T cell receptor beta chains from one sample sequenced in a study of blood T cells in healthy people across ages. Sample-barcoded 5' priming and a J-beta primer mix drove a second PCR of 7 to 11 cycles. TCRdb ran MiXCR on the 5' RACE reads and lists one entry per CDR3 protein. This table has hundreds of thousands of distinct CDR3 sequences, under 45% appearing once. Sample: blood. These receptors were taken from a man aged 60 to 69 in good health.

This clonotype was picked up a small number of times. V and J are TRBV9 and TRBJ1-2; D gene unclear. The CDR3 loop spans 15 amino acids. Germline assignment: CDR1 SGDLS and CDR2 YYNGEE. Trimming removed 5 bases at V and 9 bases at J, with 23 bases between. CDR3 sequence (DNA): TGTGCCAGCAGTCAGCCTGATTCGGTGGTGGCTAGCTACACCTTC. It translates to CASSQPDSVVASYTF.

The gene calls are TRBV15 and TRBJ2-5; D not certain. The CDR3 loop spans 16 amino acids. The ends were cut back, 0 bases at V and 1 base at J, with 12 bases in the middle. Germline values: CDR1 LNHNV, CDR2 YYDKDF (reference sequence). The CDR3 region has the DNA TGTGCCACCAGCAGAGATGGTAGGCAGCCCCAAGAGACCCAGTACTTC. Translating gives CATSRDGRQPQETQYF.

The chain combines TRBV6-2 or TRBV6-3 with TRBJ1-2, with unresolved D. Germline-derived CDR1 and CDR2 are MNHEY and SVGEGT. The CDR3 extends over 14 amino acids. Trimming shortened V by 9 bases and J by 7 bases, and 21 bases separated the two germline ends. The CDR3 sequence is CASSQQRELGGYTF. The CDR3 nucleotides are TGTGCCAGTTCCCAACAGCGGGAACTAGGTGGCTACACCTTC.

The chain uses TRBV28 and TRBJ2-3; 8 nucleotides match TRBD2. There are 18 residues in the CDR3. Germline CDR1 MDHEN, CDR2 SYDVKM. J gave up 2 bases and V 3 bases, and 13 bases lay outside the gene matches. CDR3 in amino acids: CASSFQGGAGALTDTQYF. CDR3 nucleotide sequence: TGTGCCAGCAGTTTTCAGGGAGGAGCGGGGGCCCTCACAGATACGCAGTATTTT.

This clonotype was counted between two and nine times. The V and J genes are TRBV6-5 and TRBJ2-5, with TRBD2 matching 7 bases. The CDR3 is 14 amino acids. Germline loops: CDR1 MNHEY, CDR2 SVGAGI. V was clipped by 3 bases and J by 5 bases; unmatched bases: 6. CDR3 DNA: TGTGCCAGCAGTTATTCTAGCGGTGGGGAGACCCAGTACTTC. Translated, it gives CASSYSSGGETQYF.

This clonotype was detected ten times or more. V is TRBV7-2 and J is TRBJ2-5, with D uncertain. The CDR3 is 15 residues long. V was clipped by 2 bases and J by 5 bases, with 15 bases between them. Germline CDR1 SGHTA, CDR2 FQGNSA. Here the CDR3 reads CASSLLLKRSETQYF. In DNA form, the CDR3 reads TGTGCCAGCAGCTTATTGCTCAAACGGAGCGAGACCCAGTACTTC.

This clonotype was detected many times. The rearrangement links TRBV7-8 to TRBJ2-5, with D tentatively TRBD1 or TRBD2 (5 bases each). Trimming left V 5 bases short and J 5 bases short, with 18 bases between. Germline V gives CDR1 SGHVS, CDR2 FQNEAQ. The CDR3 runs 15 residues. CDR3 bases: TGTGCCAGCAGCCGTGTTGACAGTTCGGGGGAGACCCAGTACTTC. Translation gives CASSRVDSSGETQYF.